The 6 T cell receptor beta chains presented below share a single source sample, sequenced in a study of blood T cell repertoires in COVID-19. The repertoire was sequenced with immunoSEQ multiplex PCR; TCRdb's copy has only in-frame clones and lacks some. This sample has tens of thousands of clones, with 60% to 80% found just once. The sample was peripheral blood. The source of these receptors is a human donor in a cohort sampled during active COVID-19.

This chain uses TRBV11-2 with TRBJ2-3, with 11 bases that match TRBD2. Germline-derived CDR1 and CDR2 are SGHAT and FQNNGV. This CDR3 region has 15 residues. V was clipped by 2 bases and J by 5 bases; unmatched bases: 3. CDR3 protein: CASSLLSGGVDTQYF. CDR3 coding DNA: TGTGCCAGCAGCTTACTTAGCGGGGGGGTAGATACGCAGTATTTT.

The gene calls are TRBV6-5 and TRBJ2-7; D is ambiguous. This CDR3 has 14 amino acids. Between the trimmed V and J ends, which lost 6 bases and 0 bases, there was a span of 12 bases. Germline values: CDR1 MNHEY, CDR2 SVGAGI. The CDR3 nucleotides read TGTGCCAGCAGAGACCGGGTCCCCTCCTACGAGCAGTACTTC. Encoded protein: CASRDRVPSYEQYF.

This rearrangement joins TRBV7-2 to TRBJ2-7, with TRBD2 identical over 7 bases. The CDR3 contains 15 residues. The V gene's germline CDR1 is SGHTA and CDR2 FQGNSA. The trim removed 0 bases at V and 6 bases at J, leaving 8 bases unmatched. This chain's CDR3 is CASSLALAAKSEQYF. The CDR3 coding sequence is TGTGCCAGCAGCTTAGCGCTAGCGGCCAAGTCCGAGCAGTACTTC.

The chain couples TRBV7-8 to TRBJ2-1; no reliable D call. Per germline, CDR1 SGHVS and CDR2 FQNEAQ. V dropped 8 bases and J dropped 0 bases, with 26 bases sitting between them. The CDR3 length is 19 residues. CDR3 coding DNA: TGTGCCAGCGGATCCATCCGACCGGGTCAAACGAGCTCCTACAATGAGCAGTTCTTC. Amino acids: CASGSIRPGQTSSYNEQFF.

The genes are TRBV5-6 and TRBJ2-5; the match to TRBD1 covers 8 bases. The J segment lost 7 bases and the V segment lost 4 bases, leaving 12 bases of the junction unmatched. Germline V gene lookup returns CDR1 SGHDT and CDR2 YYEEEE. The length of the CDR3 is 15 residues. As DNA, the CDR3 is TGTGCCAGCAGCCGCGGGACAGGTACCTTCGGGACCCAGTACTTC. Protein sequence: CASSRGTGTFGTQYF.

The rearrangement joins TRBV7-2 to TRBJ2-1; tentative D call: TRBD2 (5 bases). Germline V gene data show CDR1 as SGHTA and CDR2 as FQGNSA. The CDR3 runs 12 residues. V lost 5 bases to trimming and J lost 8 bases, with 10 bases between them. The CDR3 region has the DNA TGTGCCAGCAGCCCTAGGGAGTATGAGCAGTTCTTC. This sequence encodes CASSPREYEQFF.